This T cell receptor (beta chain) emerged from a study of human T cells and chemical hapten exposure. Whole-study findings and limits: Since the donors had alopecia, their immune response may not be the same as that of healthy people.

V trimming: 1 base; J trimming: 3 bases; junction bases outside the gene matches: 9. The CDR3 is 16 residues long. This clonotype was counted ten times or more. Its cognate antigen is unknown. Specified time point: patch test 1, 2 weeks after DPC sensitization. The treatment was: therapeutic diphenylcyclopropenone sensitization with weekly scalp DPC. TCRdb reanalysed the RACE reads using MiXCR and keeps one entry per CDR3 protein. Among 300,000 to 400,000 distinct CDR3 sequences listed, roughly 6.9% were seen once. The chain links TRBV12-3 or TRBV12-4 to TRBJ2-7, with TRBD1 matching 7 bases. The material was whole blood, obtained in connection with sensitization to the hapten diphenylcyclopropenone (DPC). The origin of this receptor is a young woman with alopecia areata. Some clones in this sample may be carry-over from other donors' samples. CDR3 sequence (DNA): TGTGCCAGCAGTTTAGTCGGGCAGGGGGATCGCTACGAGCAGTACTTC. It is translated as CASSLVGQGDRYEQYF.